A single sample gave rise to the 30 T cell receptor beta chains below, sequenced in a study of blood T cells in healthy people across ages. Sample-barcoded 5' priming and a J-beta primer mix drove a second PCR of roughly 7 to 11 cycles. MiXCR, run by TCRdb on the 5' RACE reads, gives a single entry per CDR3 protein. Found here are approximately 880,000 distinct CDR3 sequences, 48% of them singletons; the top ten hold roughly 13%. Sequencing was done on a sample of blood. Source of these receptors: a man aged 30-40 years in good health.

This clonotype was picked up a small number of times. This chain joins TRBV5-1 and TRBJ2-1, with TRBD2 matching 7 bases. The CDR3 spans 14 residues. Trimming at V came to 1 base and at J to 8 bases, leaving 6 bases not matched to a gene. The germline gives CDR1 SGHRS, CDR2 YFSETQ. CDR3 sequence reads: CASSLSLAVDEQFF. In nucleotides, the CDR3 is TGCGCCAGCAGCTTGAGCCTAGCGGTCGATGAGCAGTTCTTC.

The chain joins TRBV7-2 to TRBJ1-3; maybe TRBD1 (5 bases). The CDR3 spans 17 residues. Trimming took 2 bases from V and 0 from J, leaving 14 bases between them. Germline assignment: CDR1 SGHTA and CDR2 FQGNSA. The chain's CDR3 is CASSLKGLQLSGNTIYF. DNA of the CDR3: TGTGCCAGCAGCTTAAAGGGGCTGCAACTCTCTGGAAACACCATATATTTT.

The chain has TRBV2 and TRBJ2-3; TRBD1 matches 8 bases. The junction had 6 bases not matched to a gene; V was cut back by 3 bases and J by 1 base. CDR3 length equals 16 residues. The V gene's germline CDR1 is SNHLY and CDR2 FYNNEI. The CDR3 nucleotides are TGTGCCAGCAGTGAGGGGACAGGCGTCGGCACAGATACGCAGTATTTT. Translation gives CASSEGTGVGTDTQYF.

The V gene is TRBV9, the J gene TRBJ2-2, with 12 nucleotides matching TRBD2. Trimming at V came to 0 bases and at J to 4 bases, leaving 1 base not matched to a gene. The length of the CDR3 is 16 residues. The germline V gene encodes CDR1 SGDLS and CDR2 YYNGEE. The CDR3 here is CASSVGLAGVTGELFF. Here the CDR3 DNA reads TGTGCCAGCAGCGTAGGACTAGCGGGGGTCACCGGGGAGCTGTTTTTT.

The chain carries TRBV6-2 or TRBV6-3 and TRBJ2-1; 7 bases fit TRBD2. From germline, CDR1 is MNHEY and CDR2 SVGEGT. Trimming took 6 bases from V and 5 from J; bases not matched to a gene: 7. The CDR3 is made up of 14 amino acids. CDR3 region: CASSLQRGDNEQFF. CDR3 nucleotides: TGTGCCAGCAGCCTCCAGCGGGGAGACAATGAGCAGTTCTTC.

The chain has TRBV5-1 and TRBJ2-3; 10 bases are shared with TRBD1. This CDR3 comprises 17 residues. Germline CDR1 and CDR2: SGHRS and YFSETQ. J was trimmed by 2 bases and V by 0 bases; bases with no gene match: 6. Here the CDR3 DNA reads TGCGCCAGCAGCTTGGCCCAAGGGACAGGGGACACAGATACGCAGTATTTT. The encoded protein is CASSLAQGTGDTDTQYF.

The CDR3, as DNA: TGTGCCAGCAAAGGTGACGGCAATGAGCAGTACTTC. This sequence encodes CASKGDGNEQYF. The rearrangement uses TRBV12-3 or TRBV12-4 and TRBJ2-1; D is unresolved. Judging by the DNA end, TRBJ2-7 fits better; the J call may be wrong. The CDR3 is made up of 12 amino acids.

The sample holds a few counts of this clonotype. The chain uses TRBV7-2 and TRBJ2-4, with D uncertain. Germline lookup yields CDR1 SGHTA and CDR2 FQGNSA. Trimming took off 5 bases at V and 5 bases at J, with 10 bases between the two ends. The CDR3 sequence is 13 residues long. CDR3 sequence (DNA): TGTGCCAGCAGCGCCCCCCTTCAAAACATTCAGTACTTC. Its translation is CASSAPLQNIQYF.

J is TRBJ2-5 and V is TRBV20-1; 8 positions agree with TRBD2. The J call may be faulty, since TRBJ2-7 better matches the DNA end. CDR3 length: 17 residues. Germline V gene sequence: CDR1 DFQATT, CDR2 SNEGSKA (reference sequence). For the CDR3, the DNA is TGCAGTGCTAGATCGACAAATGTTAGCGGGGACCTCGCCGAGCAGTACTTC. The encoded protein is CSARSTNVSGDLAEQYF.

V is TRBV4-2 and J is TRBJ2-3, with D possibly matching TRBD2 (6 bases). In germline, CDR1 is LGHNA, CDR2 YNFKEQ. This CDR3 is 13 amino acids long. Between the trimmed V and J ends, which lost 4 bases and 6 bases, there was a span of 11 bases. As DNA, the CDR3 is TGTGCCAGCAGCCCGGGACTCCCCGATACGCAGTATTTT. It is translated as CASSPGLPDTQYF.

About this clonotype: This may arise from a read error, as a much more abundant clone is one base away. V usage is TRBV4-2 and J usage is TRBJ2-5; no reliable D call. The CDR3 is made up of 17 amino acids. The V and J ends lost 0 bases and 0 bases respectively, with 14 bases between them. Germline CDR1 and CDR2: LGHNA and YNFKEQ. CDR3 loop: CASSQDLAGRYQETQYF. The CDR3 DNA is TGTGCCAGCAGCCAAGACTTGGCTGGACGGTACCAAGAGACCCAGTACTTC.

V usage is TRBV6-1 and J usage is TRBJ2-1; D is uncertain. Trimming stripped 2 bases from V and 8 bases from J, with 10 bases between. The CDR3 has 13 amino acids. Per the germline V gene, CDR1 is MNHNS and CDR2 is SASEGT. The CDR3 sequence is CASSEFQDHEQFF. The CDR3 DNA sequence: TGTGCCAGCAGTGAATTCCAGGACCATGAGCAGTTCTTC.

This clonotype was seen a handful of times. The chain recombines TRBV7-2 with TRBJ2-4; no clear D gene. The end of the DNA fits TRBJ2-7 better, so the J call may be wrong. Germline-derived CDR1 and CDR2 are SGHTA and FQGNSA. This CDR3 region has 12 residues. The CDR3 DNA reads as TGTGCCAGCAGCACCCGTAGCCTCGAGCAGTACTTC. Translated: CASSTRSLEQYF.

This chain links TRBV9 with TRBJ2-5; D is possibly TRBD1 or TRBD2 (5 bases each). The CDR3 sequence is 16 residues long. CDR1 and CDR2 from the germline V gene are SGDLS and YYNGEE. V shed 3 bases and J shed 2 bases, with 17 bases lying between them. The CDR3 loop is CASSEGTDNFQETQYF. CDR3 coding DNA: TGTGCCAGCAGCGAGGGGACGGATAACTTTCAAGAGACCCAGTACTTC.

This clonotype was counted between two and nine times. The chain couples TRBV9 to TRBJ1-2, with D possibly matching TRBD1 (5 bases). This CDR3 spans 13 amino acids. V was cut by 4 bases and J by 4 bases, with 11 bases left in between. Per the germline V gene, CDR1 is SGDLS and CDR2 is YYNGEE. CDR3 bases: TGTGCCAGCAGCCCCGGGGCGGTCTATGGCTACACCTTC. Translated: CASSPGAVYGYTF.

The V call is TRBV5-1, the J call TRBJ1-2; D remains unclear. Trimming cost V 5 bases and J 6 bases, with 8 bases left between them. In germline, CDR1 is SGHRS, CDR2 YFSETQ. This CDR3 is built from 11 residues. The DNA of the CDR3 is TGCGCCAGCAGTCGCGAAAATGGCTACACCTTC. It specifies CASSRENGYTF.

DNA of the CDR3: TGTGCCAGCAGCCCCGGGTCAGCCATGGAGCAGTTCTTC. Amino acids: CASSPGSAMEQFF. V usage is TRBV4-2 and J usage is TRBJ2-1; no clear D gene. In germline, CDR1 is LGHNA, CDR2 YNFKEQ. V gave up 4 bases and J gave up 10 bases, with 14 bases separating them. The CDR3 totals 13 residues.

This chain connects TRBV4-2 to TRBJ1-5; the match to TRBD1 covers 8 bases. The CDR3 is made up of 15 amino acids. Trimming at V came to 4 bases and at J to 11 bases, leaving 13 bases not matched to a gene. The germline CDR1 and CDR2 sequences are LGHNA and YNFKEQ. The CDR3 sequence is CASSPGQGGLRTQHF. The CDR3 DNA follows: TGTGCCAGCAGCCCCGGACAGGGTGGGCTCCGGACCCAGCATTTT.

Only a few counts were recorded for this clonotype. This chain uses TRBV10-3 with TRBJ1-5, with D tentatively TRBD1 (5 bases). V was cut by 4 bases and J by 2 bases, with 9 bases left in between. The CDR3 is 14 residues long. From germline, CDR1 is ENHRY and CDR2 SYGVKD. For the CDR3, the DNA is TGTGCCATCAGTGGGGGGGTTGGCAATCAGCCCCAGCATTTT. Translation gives CAISGGVGNQPQHF.

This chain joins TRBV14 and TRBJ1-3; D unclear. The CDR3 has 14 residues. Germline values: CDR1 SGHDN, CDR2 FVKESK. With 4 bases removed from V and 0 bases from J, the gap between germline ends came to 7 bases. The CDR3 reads CASSRTVSGNTIYF. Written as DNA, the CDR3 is TGTGCCAGCAGCCGGACGGTCTCTGGAAACACCATATATTTT.

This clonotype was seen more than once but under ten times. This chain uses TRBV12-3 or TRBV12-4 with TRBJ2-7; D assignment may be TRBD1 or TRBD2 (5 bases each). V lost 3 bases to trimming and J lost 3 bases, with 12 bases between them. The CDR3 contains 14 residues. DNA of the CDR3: TGTGCCAGCAGTTTCGGGGACCCCTACTACGAGCAGTACTTC. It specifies CASSFGDPYYEQYF.

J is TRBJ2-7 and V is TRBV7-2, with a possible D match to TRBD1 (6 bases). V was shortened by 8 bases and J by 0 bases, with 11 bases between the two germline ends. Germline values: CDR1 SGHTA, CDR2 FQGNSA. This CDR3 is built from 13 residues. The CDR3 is CASFDRSSYEQYF. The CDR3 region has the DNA TGTGCCAGCTTCGACAGGAGCTCCTACGAGCAGTACTTC.

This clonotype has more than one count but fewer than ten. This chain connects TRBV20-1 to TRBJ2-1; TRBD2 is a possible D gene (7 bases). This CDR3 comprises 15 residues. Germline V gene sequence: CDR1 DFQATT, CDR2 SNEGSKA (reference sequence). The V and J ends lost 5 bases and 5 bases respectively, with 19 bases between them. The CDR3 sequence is CSASSLAGANNEQFF. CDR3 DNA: TGCAGTGCTTCCTCGCTCGCGGGGGCCAACAATGAGCAGTTCTTC.

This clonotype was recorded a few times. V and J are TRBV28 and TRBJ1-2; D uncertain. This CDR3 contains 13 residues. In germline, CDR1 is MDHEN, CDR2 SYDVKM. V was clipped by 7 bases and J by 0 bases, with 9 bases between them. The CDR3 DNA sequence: TGTGCCAGCACATTACTGGCTAACTATGGCTACACCTTC. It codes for CASTLLANYGYTF.

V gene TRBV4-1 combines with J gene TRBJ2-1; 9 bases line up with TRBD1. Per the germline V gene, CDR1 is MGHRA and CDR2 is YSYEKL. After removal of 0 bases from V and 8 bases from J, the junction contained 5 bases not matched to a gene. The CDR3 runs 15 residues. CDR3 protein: CASSQDGTGRYEQFF. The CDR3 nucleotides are TGCGCCAGCAGCCAAGATGGGACAGGGCGGTATGAGCAGTTCTTC.

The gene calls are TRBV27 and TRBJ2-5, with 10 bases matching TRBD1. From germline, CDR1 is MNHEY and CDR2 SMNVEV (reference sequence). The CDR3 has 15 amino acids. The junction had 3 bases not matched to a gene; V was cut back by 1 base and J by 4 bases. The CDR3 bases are TGTGCCAGCAGTTTATGGGGACAGGGGCGAGAGACCCAGTACTTC. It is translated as CASSLWGQGRETQYF.

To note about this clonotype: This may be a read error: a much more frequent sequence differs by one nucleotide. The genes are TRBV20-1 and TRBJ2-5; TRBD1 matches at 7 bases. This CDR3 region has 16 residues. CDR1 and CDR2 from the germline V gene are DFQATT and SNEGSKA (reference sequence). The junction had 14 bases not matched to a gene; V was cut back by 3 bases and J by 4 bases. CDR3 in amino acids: CSASVMGQMYRETQYF. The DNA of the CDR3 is TGCAGTGCTAGTGTCATGGGACAGATGTACCGAGAGACCCAGTACTTC.

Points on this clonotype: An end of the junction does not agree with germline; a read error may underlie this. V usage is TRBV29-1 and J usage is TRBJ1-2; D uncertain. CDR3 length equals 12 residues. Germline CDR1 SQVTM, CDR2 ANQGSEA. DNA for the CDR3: TGCAGCGTTGAATCCGAAACGGTTGGCTGCACCTTC. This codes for CSVESETVGCTF.

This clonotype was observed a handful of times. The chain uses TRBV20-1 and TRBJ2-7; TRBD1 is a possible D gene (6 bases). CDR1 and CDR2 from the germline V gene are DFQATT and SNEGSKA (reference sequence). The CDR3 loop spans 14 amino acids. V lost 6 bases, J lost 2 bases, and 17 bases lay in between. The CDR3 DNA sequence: TGCAGTGCGTACTGGGATGAGGGGGCCTACGAGCAGTACTTC. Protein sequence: CSAYWDEGAYEQYF.

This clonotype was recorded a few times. DNA of the CDR3: TGCGCCAGCAGCTTGGGCCCCACAGGGTTCCAAGAGACCCAGTACTTC. Protein product: CASSLGPTGFQETQYF. The chain combines TRBV5-1 with TRBJ2-5, with a possible D match to TRBD1 (6 bases). The V and J ends lost 0 bases and 1 base respectively, with 13 bases between them. The germline CDR1 and CDR2 sequences are SGHRS and YFSETQ. The CDR3 has 16 residues. Full variable domain (remainder filled in from reference TRBV5-1 and TRBJ2-5): KAGVTQTPRYLIKTRGQQVTLSCSPISGHRSVSWYQQTPGQGLQFLFEYFSETQRNKGNFPGRFSGRQFSNSRSEMNVSTLELGDSALYLCASSLGPTGFQETQYFGPGTRLLVL.